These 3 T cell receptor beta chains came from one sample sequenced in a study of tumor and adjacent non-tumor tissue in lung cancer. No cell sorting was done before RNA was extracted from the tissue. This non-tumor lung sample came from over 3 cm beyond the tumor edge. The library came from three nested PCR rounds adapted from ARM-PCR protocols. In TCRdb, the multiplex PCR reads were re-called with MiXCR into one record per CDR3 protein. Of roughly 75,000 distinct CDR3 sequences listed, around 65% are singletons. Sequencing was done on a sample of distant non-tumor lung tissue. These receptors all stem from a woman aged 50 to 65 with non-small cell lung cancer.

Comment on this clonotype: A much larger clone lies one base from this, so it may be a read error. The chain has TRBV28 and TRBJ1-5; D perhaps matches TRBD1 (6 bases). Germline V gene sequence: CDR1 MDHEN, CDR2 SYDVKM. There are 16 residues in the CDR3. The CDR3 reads CDSNQNPGVSNQPQHF. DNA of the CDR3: TGTGACAGCAACCAGAACCCAGGGGTTAGCAATCAGCCCCAGCATTTT.

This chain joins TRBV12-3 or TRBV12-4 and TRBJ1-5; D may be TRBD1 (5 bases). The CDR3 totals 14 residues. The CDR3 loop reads CTGSDTGGNQPQHF. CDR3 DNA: TGTACCGGCAGTGATACAGGTGGTAATCAGCCCCAGCATTTT.

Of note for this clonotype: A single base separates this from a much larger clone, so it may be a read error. CDR3 nucleotide sequence: TGCAGTGTTCGGACTAGCGGGCAATACAATGAGCAGTTCTTC. It specifies CSVRTSGQYNEQFF. This chain joins TRBV20-1 and TRBJ2-1, with 11 bases lining up with TRBD2. V shed 7 bases, J shed 4 bases, and the junction held 6 bases outside the gene matches. The CDR3 length is 14 residues. Per the germline V gene, CDR1 is DFQATT and CDR2 is SNEGSKA (reference sequence).